The TCR beta chain under discussion was sequenced for a study of T cells after yellow fever vaccination. This clonotype showed up just a few times. The target antigen is unknown. 5'RACE template switching produced TCR cDNA carrying a universal primer site and UMIs. TCRdb ran MiXCR on the 5' RACE reads and lists one entry per CDR3 protein. The sample lists some 350,000 distinct CDR3 sequences; 4.1% were seen once. General observations from the study: Post-booster samples contained most primary-vaccination clones (approximately 96% CD4, less than 90% CD8).

The V gene's germline CDR1 is SGHAT and CDR2 FQNNGV. V was pared by 9 bases and J by 2 bases, with 13 bases between. This CDR3 contains 13 residues. The V call is TRBV11-2, the J call TRBJ1-2, with a possible D match to TRBD1 (5 bases). The starting material was PBMCs, obtained 5 days after the yellow fever booster vaccination. This TCR was recovered from a young man who received the YFV17D yellow fever vaccine. In nucleotides, the CDR3 is TGTGCCAGTAGGGGACTGATAAACTATGGCTACACCTTC. As protein: CASRGLINYGYTF.